This passage covers 31 T cell receptor beta chains from one sample sequenced in a study of blood T cell repertoires in COVID-19. Using immunoSEQ multiplex PCR, the repertoire was profiled, and TCRdb retains in-frame clones only, with some absent. Of tens of thousands of clones in the sample, 80% to 90% were seen once. The sample was peripheral blood. The receptor source for this set is a human donor in a cohort sampled during active COVID-19.

The V gene is TRBV21-1, the J gene TRBJ1-1; the DNA was not used to check the table's D call, TRBD1. TRBV21-1 is an annotated pseudogene. CDR3 size: 14 residues. The CDR3 bases are TGTGCCACCCCCCCGACAGGGATGAACACTGAAGCTTTCTTT. The encoded protein is CATPPTGMNTEAFF.

The chain joins TRBV6-5 to TRBJ2-1; D may be TRBD2 (6 bases). The CDR3 runs to 15 residues. Trimming cost V 6 bases and J 0 bases, with 12 bases left between them. From germline, CDR1 is MNHEY and CDR2 SVGAGI. The CDR3 sequence: CASSLASFSYNEQFF. For the CDR3, the DNA is TGTGCCAGCAGCCTAGCGTCCTTCTCCTACAATGAGCAGTTCTTC.

The chain links TRBV7-3 to TRBJ2-2; 10 positions agree with TRBD2. This CDR3 spans 17 amino acids. The germline gives CDR1 SGHTA, CDR2 FQGTGA. V lost 0 bases and J lost 6; bases outside the gene matches: 7. The CDR3 protein is CASSLTPGLAGAGELFF. The CDR3 DNA is TGTGCCAGCAGCTTAACCCCCGGGCTAGCGGGAGCCGGGGAGCTGTTTTTT.

This chain uses TRBV6-5 with TRBJ2-5; 7 bases match TRBD2. J gave up 5 bases and V 6 bases, and 9 bases lay outside the gene matches. The CDR3 totals 14 residues. CDR1 is MNHEY, CDR2 SVGAGI, per germline. The CDR3 DNA sequence: TGTGCCAGCAGCCACGGGACTACTGGGGAGACCCAGTACTTC. It yields the protein CASSHGTTGETQYF.

This clone has just a few counts. CDR3 sequence (DNA): TGTGCCACCACTACCACCGGGACTCGGGCTGAAGCTTTCTTT. This encodes CATTTTGTRAEAFF. The J gene is TRBJ1-1, the V gene TRBV10-3, with D possibly being TRBD1 (5 bases). CDR1 is ENHRY and CDR2 is SYGVKD in the germline V gene. Trimming stripped 10 bases from V and 6 bases from J, with 21 bases between. CDR3 length equals 14 residues.

The chain couples TRBV6-1 to TRBJ2-7; D may be TRBD1 (5 bases). Germline lookup yields CDR1 MNHNS and CDR2 SASEGT. This CDR3 has 16 amino acids. The ends were cut back, 4 bases at V and 0 bases at J, with 16 bases in the middle. For the CDR3, the DNA is TGTGCCAGCAGTGGGACGATGACAGTTAGCTCCTACGAGCAGTACTTC. This sequence encodes CASSGTMTVSSYEQYF.

The chain recombines TRBV19 with TRBJ2-5, with 9 nucleotides matching TRBD2. Germline loops: CDR1 LNHDA, CDR2 SQIVND (reference sequence). V shed 6 bases and J 4 bases; nucleotides not matched to a gene: 3. The CDR3 is made up of 13 amino acids. CDR3 residues: CASSLAGAETQYF. DNA for the CDR3: TGTGCCAGTAGCTTAGCGGGAGCAGAGACCCAGTACTTC.

V is TRBV9 and J is TRBJ1-1; perhaps TRBD1 as D (6 bases). Per the germline V gene, CDR1 is SGDLS and CDR2 is YYNGEE. The V gene lost 4 bases and the J gene lost 2 bases, with 15 bases spanning the gap. The CDR3 has 15 amino acids. CDR3 in amino acids: CASSPRTAKNTEAFF. For the CDR3, the DNA is TGTGCCAGCAGCCCCCGGACAGCGAAAAACACTGAAGCTTTCTTT.

The CDR3 DNA follows: TGTGCCAGCAGTGCCGGGACTAGCGTCTCCACAGATACGCAGTATTTT. Translating gives CASSAGTSVSTDTQYF. The rearrangement uses TRBV2 and TRBJ2-3, with 10 bases fitting TRBD2. The CDR3 length is 16 residues. V lost 4 bases to trimming and J lost 2 bases; unmatched junction nucleotides: 6. Germline V gene sequence: CDR1 SNHLY, CDR2 FYNNEI.

This chain connects TRBV18 to TRBJ2-5; D is possibly TRBD1 (6 bases). The germline V and J ends were trimmed by 1 base and 2 bases, with 8 bases remaining between them. The germline gives CDR1 KGHSH, CDR2 LQKENI. The CDR3 is made up of 14 amino acids. The CDR3 DNA sequence: TGTGCCAGCTCACCACGAACAGGGCAAGAGACCCAGTACTTC. It encodes CASSPRTGQETQYF. Variable domain in full (rest from reference TRBV18 and TRBJ2-5): NAGVMQNPRHLVRRRGQEARLRCSPMKGHSHVYWYRQLPEEGLKFMVYLQKENIIDESGMPKERFSAEFPKEGPSILRIQQVVRGDSAAYFCASSPRTGQETQYFGPGTRLLVL.

This chain uses TRBV10-3 with TRBJ1-3, with D possibly being TRBD1 (6 bases). CDR3 size: 16 residues. V lost 3 bases and J lost 4, with 16 bases in between. Germline loops: CDR1 ENHRY, CDR2 SYGVKD. The CDR3 region is CAISDSGAPSGNTIYF. The CDR3 DNA sequence: TGTGCCATCAGTGACTCAGGGGCGCCTTCAGGAAACACCATATATTTT.

The rearrangement joins TRBV13 to TRBJ2-5; D perhaps matches TRBD2 (5 bases). Between the trimmed V and J ends, which lost 1 base and 4 bases, there was a span of 13 bases. The CDR3 totals 15 residues. Germline CDR1 reads PRHDT; CDR2 reads FYEKMQ (reference sequence). CDR3 in amino acids: CASSLEPTSLETQYF. The CDR3 DNA follows: TGTGCCAGCAGCTTAGAACCCACTAGTTTAGAGACCCAGTACTTC.

This clone was counted a single time. This rearrangement joins TRBV9 to TRBJ2-1; D is unclear. This CDR3 is built from 14 residues. Germline values: CDR1 SGDLS, CDR2 YYNGEE. V shed 0 bases and J shed 6 bases, with 10 bases lying between them. This CDR3 reads CASSVDSARNEQFF. In DNA form, the CDR3 reads TGTGCCAGCAGCGTAGATTCAGCGCGCAATGAGCAGTTCTTC.

The chain is built from TRBV6-6 and TRBJ1-1; the D is unclear. Trimming took 8 bases from V and 7 from J, leaving 11 bases between them. The CDR3 has 11 residues. Germline loops: CDR1 MNHNY, CDR2 SVGAGI (reference sequence). CDR3 nucleotides: TGTGCCAGCGGCAGGCGGGATGAAGCTTTCTTT. This gives the protein CASGRRDEAFF.

The rearrangement links TRBV5-4 to TRBJ1-3; D is unresolved. The CDR3 has 13 residues. CDR1 is SGHNT and CDR2 is YYREEE in the germline V gene (reference sequence). Trimming stripped 2 bases from V and 6 bases from J, with 9 bases between. CDR3 in DNA: TGTGCCAGCAGCTTACGACATCAAAACACCATATATTTT. This codes for CASSLRHQNTIYF.

The rearrangement uses TRBV13 and TRBJ2-1; D perhaps matches TRBD2 (5 bases). The CDR3 loop spans 13 amino acids. Trimming removed 3 bases from V and 8 bases from J, with 11 bases in between. Germline lookup yields CDR1 PRHDT and CDR2 FYEKMQ (reference sequence). This chain's CDR3 is CASSFLEGYEQFF. DNA of the CDR3: TGTGCCAGCAGCTTCCTTGAGGGATATGAGCAGTTCTTC.

CDR3 DNA: TGCGCCAGCAGCTTGGGGGCAGGTGAAGCTTTCTTT. This sequence encodes CASSLGAGEAFF. This chain connects TRBV5-1 to TRBJ1-1; D is unresolved. The CDR3 is 12 residues long. Looked up from germline, CDR1 is SGHRS and CDR2 is YFSETQ. The V and J ends lost 0 bases and 7 bases respectively, with 7 bases between them.

The chain employs TRBV12-3 or TRBV12-4 and TRBJ2-7; 7 bases are shared with TRBD1. There are 12 residues in the CDR3. The junction had 10 bases not matched to a gene; V was cut back by 6 bases and J by 11 bases. The CDR3 is CASSAQTGVKYF. DNA for the CDR3: TGTGCCAGCAGCGCTCAAACAGGGGTTAAGTACTTC.

This chain uses TRBV6-2 or TRBV6-3 with TRBJ2-6, with 10 bases identical to TRBD1. Unmatched junction bases numbered 5, after V lost 3 bases and J lost 3 bases. Germline lookup yields CDR1 MNHEY and CDR2 SVGEGT. There are 17 residues in the CDR3. CDR3 protein: CASSYAGQGYGANVLTF. The CDR3, as DNA: TGTGCCAGCAGTTATGCGGGACAGGGGTATGGGGCCAACGTCCTGACTTTC.

This sequence joins TRBV18 and TRBJ1-5; D perhaps matches TRBD1 (5 bases). Germline V gene lookup returns CDR1 KGHSH and CDR2 LQKENI. This CDR3 has 15 amino acids. Trimming stripped 6 bases from V and 1 base from J, with 13 bases between. CDR3 region: CASSPGPGSNQPQHF. The CDR3 DNA sequence: TGTGCCAGCTCGCCGGGCCCAGGGAGCAATCAGCCCCAGCATTTT.

This chain's CDR3 is CASSGATADLAKNIQYF. In DNA, the CDR3 is TGTGCCAGCAGTGGGGCGACCGCCGACCTAGCCAAAAACATTCAGTACTTC. The J gene is TRBJ2-4, the V gene TRBV2; no clear D. Between the trimmed V and J ends, which lost 4 bases and 0 bases, there was a span of 16 bases. The CDR3 consists of 17 residues. In germline, CDR1 is SNHLY, CDR2 FYNNEI.

This chain joins TRBV5-6 and TRBJ2-3; 9 nucleotides match TRBD2. The CDR3 spans 16 residues. The V segment lost 3 bases and the J segment 4 bases; nucleotides outside the gene matches: 9. CDR1 SGHDT and CDR2 YYEEEE come from the germline V gene. The CDR3 here is CASSSVAGTSSDTQYF. The CDR3 nucleotides read TGTGCCAGCAGCTCGGTGGCCGGGACTAGCTCAGATACGCAGTATTTT.

This chain links TRBV27 with TRBJ2-2, with D possibly being TRBD2 (6 bases). V was shortened by 0 bases and J by 3 bases, with 17 bases between the two germline ends. This CDR3 has 18 residues. CDR1 MNHEY and CDR2 SMNVEV come from the germline V gene (reference sequence). The chain's CDR3 is CASSLSTGAGSYTGELFF. The CDR3 DNA follows: TGTGCCAGCAGTTTATCGACGGGAGCGGGCAGTTACACCGGGGAGCTGTTTTTT.

This chain links TRBV11-1 with TRBJ2-6, with 8 bases lining up with TRBD1. Germline loops: CDR1 SGHAT, CDR2 FQDESV (reference sequence). The CDR3 runs to 15 residues. With 5 bases clipped from V and 4 bases from J, the junction kept 4 bases outside the gene matches. This CDR3 is CASSQGQAGANVLTF. CDR3 nucleotide sequence: TGTGCCAGCAGCCAGGGACAGGCCGGGGCCAACGTCCTGACTTTC.

This clone was counted only a few times. This chain links TRBV5-1 with TRBJ2-3, with 8 bases fitting TRBD2. The CDR3 is 12 amino acids. CDR1 is SGHRS and CDR2 is YFSETQ in the germline V gene. V lost 5 bases to trimming and J lost 8 bases; unmatched junction nucleotides: 4. CDR3 nucleotide sequence: TGCGCCAGCAGTCGGGAGGGAGGTACGCAGTATTTT. Its translation is CASSREGGTQYF. The entire variable domain, with the rest obtained from reference TRBV5-1 and TRBJ2-3, is as follows: KAGVTQTPRYLIKTRGQQVTLSCSPISGHRSVSWYQQTPGQGLQFLFEYFSETQRNKGNFPGRFSGRQFSNSRSEMNVSTLELGDSALYLCASSREGGTQYFGPGTRLTVL.

Note on this clone: The junction does not match germline at one end; this may be a read error. The genes are TRBV30 and TRBJ2-3; TRBD2 aligns across 11 bases. Germline V gives CDR1 GTSNPN, CDR2 SVGIG (reference sequence). This CDR3 is built from 16 residues. The CDR3 DNA reads TGTGCCTGGAGCGCCAACCCCCTAGCGGGAGGAGGAGTAGGTGGTTTT. Translated, it gives CAWSANPLAGGGVGGF.

The V call is TRBV5-1, the J call TRBJ1-5; perhaps TRBD1 as D (6 bases). The V end lost 5 bases, the J end lost 2 bases, and 11 bases lay between the germline ends. CDR3 length equals 14 residues. Germline assignment: CDR1 SGHRS and CDR2 YFSETQ. The CDR3 sequence is CASRSGQRNQPQHF. CDR3 DNA sequence: TGCGCCAGCAGAAGCGGACAGCGCAATCAGCCCCAGCATTTT.

The chain links TRBV7-6 to TRBJ1-1, with TRBD1 matching 8 bases. V dropped 0 bases and J dropped 4; count of bases not matched to a gene: 4. CDR1 and CDR2 (germline): SGHVS, FNYEAQ. The CDR3 contains 15 residues. CDR3 in amino acids: CASSLAAGGFTEAFF. The CDR3 DNA is TGTGCCAGCAGCTTAGCCGCAGGGGGCTTCACTGAAGCTTTCTTT.

The chain recombines TRBV19 with TRBJ2-4; 8 nucleotides line up with TRBD1. Germline trimming cut 6 bases from V and 1 base from J; bases unmatched to any gene: 2. Per germline, CDR1 LNHDA and CDR2 SQIVND (reference sequence). CDR3 length: 14 residues. The CDR3 is CASRRTGAKNIQYF. The CDR3 coding sequence is TGTGCCAGTAGAAGGACAGGGGCCAAAAACATTCAGTACTTC.

By frequency in the sample, this clone is medium-sized (0.01 to 0.1%). This chain joins TRBV19 and TRBJ2-1, with TRBD2 matching 13 bases. V lost 5 bases, J lost 6 bases, and 7 bases stayed unmatched. The CDR3 loop spans 16 amino acids. Germline assignment: CDR1 LNHDA and CDR2 SQIVND (reference sequence). CDR3 in amino acids: CASSLWTSGGLNEQFF. In DNA form, the CDR3 reads TGTGCCAGTAGTTTGTGGACTAGCGGGGGACTCAATGAGCAGTTCTTC.

This sequence joins TRBV7-6 and TRBJ2-5, with 8 bases aligning to TRBD2. With V trimmed by 6 bases and J by 1 base, 4 bases remained unmatched. The CDR3 contains 14 residues. Germline loops: CDR1 SGHVS, CDR2 FNYEAQ. The CDR3 bases are TGTGCCAGCAGAATCAGCGGGGGCCAAGAGACCCAGTACTTC. Protein sequence: CASRISGGQETQYF.